This T cell receptor (beta chain) was recorded in a study of blood T cells in healthy people across ages. Study conclusions and caveats: Significant beta diversity loss was already apparent by age roughly 43, declining roughly linearly. More naive CD4+ cells and higher diversity marked long-lived donors relative to aged donors.

The authors ran a second PCR of 7 to 11 cycles using a sample-barcoded 5' primer and a J-beta primer mix. TCRdb re-derived calls from the 5' RACE reads in MiXCR, one entry per CDR3 protein. Among some 730,000 distinct CDR3 sequences, roughly 20% were seen once, and the ten largest hold roughly 22%. The CDR3 covers 17 residues. CDR1 and CDR2 (germline): LNHNV, YYDKDF (reference sequence). This clonotype has just a few counts. What it binds is unknown. The junction does not match germline at one end; this may be a read error. The chain couples TRBV15 to TRBJ2-5; TRBD2 aligns across 7 bases. The sequenced material came from blood. The sequence was collected from a man between 65 and 80 years old in good health. CDR3 bases: TGTGCCACCAGTAGAGATGGGAGGGGCTACTTCCAAGAGACCCAGTACTTC. It encodes CATSRDGRGYFQETQYF.